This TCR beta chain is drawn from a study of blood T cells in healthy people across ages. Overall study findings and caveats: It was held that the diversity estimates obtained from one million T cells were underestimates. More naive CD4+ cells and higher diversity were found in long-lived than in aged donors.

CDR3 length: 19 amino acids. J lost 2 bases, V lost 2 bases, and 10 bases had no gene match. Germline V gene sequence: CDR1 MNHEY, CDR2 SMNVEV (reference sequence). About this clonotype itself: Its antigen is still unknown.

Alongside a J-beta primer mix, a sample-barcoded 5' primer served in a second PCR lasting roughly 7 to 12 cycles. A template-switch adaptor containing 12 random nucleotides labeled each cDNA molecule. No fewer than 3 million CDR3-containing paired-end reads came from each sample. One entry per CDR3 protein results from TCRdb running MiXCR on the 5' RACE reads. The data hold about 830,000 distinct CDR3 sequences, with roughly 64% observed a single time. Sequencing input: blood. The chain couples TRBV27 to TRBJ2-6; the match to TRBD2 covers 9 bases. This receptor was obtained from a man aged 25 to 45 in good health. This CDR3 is CASSLLAGGGRPGANVLTF. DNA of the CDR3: TGTGCCAGCAGTTTACTGGCGGGAGGGGGAAGACCTGGGGCCAACGTCCTGACTTTC.